The following is a T cell receptor beta chain sequence with its context. This CDR3 spans 14 amino acids. The protocol was immunoSEQ multiplex PCR, while the TCRdb copy is restricted to in-frame clones and leaves out a portion. Of roughly 120,000 clones listed, approximately 87% are singletons. The data were taken from a study of control samples from healthy donors and cancer patients. The clonotype was recovered from a man aged 25 to 45 in good health. This chain uses TRBV21-1 with TRBJ1-5. TRBV21-1 represents a pseudogene. Sequencing was carried out using blood. CDR3 sequence: CATLRVGSNQPQHF. In nucleotides, the CDR3 is TGTGCCACTTTAAGGGTCGGTAGCAATCAGCCCCAGCATTTT.